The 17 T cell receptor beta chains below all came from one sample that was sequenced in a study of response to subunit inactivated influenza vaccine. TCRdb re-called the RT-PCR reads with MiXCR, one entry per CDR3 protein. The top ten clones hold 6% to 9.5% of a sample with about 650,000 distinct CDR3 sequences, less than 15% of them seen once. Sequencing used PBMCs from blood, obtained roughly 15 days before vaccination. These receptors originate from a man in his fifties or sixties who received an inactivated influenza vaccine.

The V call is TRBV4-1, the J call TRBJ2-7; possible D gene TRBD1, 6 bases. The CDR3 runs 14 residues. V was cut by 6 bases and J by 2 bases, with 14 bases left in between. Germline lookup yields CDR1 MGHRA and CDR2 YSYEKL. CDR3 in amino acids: CASRGHNLPYEQYF. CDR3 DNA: TGCGCCAGCAGGGGACATAATCTTCCCTACGAGCAGTACTTC.

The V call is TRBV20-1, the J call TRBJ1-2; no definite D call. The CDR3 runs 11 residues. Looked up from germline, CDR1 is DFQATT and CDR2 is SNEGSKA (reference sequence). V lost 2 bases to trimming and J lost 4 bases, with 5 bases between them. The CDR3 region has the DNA TGCAGTGCTAGATGGGGCTATGGCTACACCTTC. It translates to CSARWGYGYTF.

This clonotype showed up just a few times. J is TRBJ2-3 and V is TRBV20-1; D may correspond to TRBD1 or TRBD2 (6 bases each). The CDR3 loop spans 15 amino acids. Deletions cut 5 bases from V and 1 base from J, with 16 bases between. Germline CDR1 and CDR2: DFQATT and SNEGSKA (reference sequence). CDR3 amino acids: CSAFEGGRGTDTQYF. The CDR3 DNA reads TGCAGTGCTTTCGAGGGGGGTCGAGGCACAGATACGCAGTATTTT.

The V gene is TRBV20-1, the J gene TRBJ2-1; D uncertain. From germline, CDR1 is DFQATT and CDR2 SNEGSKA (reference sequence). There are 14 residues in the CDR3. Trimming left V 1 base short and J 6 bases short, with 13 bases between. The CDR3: CSARAAKLGNEQFF. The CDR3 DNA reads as TGCAGTGCTAGAGCGGCTAAACTGGGCAATGAGCAGTTCTTC.

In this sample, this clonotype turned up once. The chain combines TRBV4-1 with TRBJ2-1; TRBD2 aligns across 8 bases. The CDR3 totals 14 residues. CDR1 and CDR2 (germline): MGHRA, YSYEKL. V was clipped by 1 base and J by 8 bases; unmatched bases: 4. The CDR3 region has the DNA TGCGCCAGCAGCCAAGTAGCGACTAGCGATGAGCAGTTCTTC. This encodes CASSQVATSDEQFF.

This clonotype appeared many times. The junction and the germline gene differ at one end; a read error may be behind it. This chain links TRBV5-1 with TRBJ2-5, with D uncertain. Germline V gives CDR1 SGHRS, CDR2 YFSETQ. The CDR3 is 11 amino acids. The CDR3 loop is CASSLQETQYF. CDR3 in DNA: TGTGCCAGCAGCTTACAAGAGACCCAGTACTTC.

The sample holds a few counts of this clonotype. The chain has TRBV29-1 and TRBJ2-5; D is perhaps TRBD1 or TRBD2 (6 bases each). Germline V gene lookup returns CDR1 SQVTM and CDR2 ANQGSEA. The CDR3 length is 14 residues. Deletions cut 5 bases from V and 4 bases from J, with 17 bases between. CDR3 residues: CSVFNGGLVETQYF. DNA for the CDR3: TGCAGCGTTTTTAACGGGGGCTTGGTAGAGACCCAGTACTTC. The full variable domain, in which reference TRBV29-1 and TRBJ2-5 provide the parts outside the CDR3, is SAVISQKPSRDICQRGTSLTIQCQVDSQVTMMFWYRQQPGQSLTLIATANQGSEATYESGFVIDKFPISRPNLTFSTLTVSNMSPEDSSIYLCSVFNGGLVETQYFGPGTRLLVL.

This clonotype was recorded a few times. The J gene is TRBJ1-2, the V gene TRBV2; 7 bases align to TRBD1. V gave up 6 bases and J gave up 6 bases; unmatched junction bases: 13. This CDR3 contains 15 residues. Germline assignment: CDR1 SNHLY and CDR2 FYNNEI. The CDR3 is CASRETGPLRNGYTF. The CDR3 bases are TGTGCCAGCAGAGAGACAGGGCCCTTGAGGAATGGCTACACCTTC.

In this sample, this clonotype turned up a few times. CDR3 sequence (DNA): TGTGCCAGCAGTCAGACTCCAGGGGGCGGCACTGAAGCTTTCTTT. It encodes CASSQTPGGGTEAFF. The gene calls are TRBV12-3 or TRBV12-4 and TRBJ1-1; 8 nucleotides align to TRBD1. The CDR3 has 15 residues. The V and J ends lost 5 bases and 4 bases, in that order; junction bases with no gene match: 9.

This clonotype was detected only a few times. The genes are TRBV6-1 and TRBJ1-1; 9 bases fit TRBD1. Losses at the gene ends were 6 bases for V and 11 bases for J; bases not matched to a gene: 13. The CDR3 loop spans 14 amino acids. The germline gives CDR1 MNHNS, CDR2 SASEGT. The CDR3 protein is CASRPIGTGPGAFF. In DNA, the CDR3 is TGTGCCAGCAGACCGATCGGGACAGGGCCGGGGGCTTTCTTT.

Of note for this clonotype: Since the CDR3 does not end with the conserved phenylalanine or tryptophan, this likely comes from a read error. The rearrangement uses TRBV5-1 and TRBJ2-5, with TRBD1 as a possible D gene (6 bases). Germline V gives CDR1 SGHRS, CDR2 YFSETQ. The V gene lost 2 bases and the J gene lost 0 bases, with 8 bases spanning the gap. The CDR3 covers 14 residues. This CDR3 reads CASSLGDNQETQYL. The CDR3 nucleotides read TGCGCCAGCAGCTTAGGGGACAACCAAGAGACCCAGTACTTA.

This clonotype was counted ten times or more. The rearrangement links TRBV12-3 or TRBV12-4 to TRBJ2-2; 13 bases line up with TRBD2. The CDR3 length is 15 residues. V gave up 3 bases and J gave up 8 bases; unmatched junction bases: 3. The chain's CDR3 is CASSLGLAGFGELFF. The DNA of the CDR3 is TGTGCCAGCAGTTTGGGACTAGCGGGGTTTGGGGAGCTGTTTTTT.

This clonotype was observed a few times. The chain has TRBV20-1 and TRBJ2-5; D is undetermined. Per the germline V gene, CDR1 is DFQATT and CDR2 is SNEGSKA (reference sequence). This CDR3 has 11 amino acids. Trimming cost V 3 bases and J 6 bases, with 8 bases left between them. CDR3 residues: CSASKDQTQYF. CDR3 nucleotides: TGCAGTGCTAGTAAAGATCAGACCCAGTACTTC.

CDR3 coding DNA: TGCAGTGCTAGAGGCCGGGACAGGGCCGTCGAAAAACTGTTTTTT. It specifies CSARGRDRAVEKLFF. This rearrangement joins TRBV20-1 to TRBJ1-4, with 9 positions matching TRBD1. CDR3 length: 15 residues. Germline V CDR1 and CDR2: DFQATT, SNEGSKA (reference sequence). Losses at the gene ends were 1 base for V and 8 bases for J; bases not matched to a gene: 8.

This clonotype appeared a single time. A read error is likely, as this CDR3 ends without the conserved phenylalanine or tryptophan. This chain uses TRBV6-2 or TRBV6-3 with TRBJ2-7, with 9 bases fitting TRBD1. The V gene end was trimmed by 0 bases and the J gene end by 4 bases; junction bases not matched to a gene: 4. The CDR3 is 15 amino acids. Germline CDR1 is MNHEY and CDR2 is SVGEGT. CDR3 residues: CASSYSQGAKYEQYL. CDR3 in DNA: TGTGCCAGCAGTTACTCACAGGGGGCTAAGTACGAGCAGTACTTA.

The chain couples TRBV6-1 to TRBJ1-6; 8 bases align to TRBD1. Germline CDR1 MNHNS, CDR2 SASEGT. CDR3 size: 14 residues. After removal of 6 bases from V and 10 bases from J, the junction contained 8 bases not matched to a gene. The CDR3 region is CASSDWTGKSPLHF. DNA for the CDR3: TGTGCCAGCAGCGATTGGACAGGGAAGTCACCCCTCCACTTT.

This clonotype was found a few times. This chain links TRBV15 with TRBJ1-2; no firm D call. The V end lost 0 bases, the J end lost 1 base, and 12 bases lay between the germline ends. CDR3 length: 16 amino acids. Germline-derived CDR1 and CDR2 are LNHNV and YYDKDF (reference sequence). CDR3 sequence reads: CATSRDRLSVNYGYTF. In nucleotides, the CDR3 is TGTGCCACCAGCAGAGACCGTTTATCCGTTAACTATGGCTACACCTTC.